This T cell receptor beta chain came from a study of beta chain features in type 1 diabetes. The germline gives CDR1 ENHRY, CDR2 SYGVKD. Trimming pared 3 bases from V and 7 bases from J, leaving 4 bases between. The CDR3 is made up of 12 amino acids. This clone appeared many times. What it binds is not known. Expressed TCRB transcripts got sequenced, as all isolated RNA was reverse transcribed. The data were produced by immunoSEQ multiplex PCR, yet TCRdb's version contains in-frame clones alone and is incomplete. The sample has about 120,000 clones, about 17% seen once. General study points: Type 1 diabetes patients had TCRB CDR3s that were shorter (moderately but significantly so) in all four CD4+ subsets.

The sequencing input was central memory CD4+ T cells from blood. This sequence originates from a young man with type 1 diabetes. V and J are TRBV10-3 and TRBJ1-6; D remains ambiguous. The CDR3 coding sequence is TGTGCCATCAGTGAAGGGAATTCACCCCTCCACTTT. It is translated as CAISEGNSPLHF.